This is a list of T cell receptor beta chains from one sample in a study of T cell changes during pregnancy in multiple sclerosis. Using immunoSEQ multiplex PCR, the repertoire was profiled, and TCRdb retains in-frame clones only, with some absent. The sample carries fewer than 150,000 clones, around 97% recorded once. Sequenced here: peripheral blood, sampled after pregnancy. These TCRs come from a female donor with multiple sclerosis, enrolled in a pregnancy study. The CDR3 runs from the conserved cysteine through the conserved F or W. A D gene is named only where the DNA matches it firmly. Clone size appears in some rows only: once, few, many, or a class for an expanded clone.

size | D | length | J | V | DNA | CDR3
NA | NA | 15 | TRBJ2-1 | TRBV5-4 | TGTGCCAGCAGCTCCGCCACGAGCTCCTACAATGAGCAGTTCTTC | CASSSATSSYNEQFF
NA | NA | 14 | TRBJ2-1 | TRBV19 | TGTGCCAGTACCAACCTAGGGAGCTACAATGAGCAGTTCTTC | CASTNLGSYNEQFF
NA | TRBD2 | 13 | TRBJ2-7 | TRBV19 | TGTGCCAGTAGTAGCGGGAGAGGGCTCGAGCAGTACTTC | CASSSGRGLEQYF
NA | TRBD1 | 15 | TRBJ2-1 | TRBV12-5 | TGTGCTAGTGGTTTAGGGGGGACAGGGTACAATGAGCAGTTCTTC | CASGLGGTGYNEQFF
NA | TRBD1 | 15 | TRBJ1-1 | TRBV9 | TGTGCCAGCAGCCCTCAGACAGGGGGCGAAACTGAAGCTTTCTTT | CASSPQTGGETEAFF
NA | NA | 10 | TRBJ1-1 | TRBV19 | TGTGCCAGCACGGGATGGGAAGCTTTCTTT | CASTGWEAFF
NA | TRBD2 | 15 | TRBJ2-7 | TRBV28 | TGTGCCAGCACCCCAGGACTAGCGGGGTCCTACGAGCAGTACTTC | CASTPGLAGSYEQYF
NA | TRBD2 | 15 | TRBJ2-7 | TRBV27 | TGTGCCAGCAGTTTATGGGGACTAGCGGGAGTAGAGCAGTACTTC | CASSLWGLAGVEQYF
NA | TRBD2 | 15 | TRBJ2-5 | TRBV29-1 | TGCAGCGTTGAAAAGGGATCGGGAGGAGGAGAGACCCAGTACTTC | CSVEKGSGGGETQYF
NA | NA | 14 | TRBJ1-4 | TRBV2 | TGTGCCAGCAAAGGGGACACAACTAATGAAAAACTGTTTTTT | CASKGDTTNEKLFF
NA | TRBD2 | 15 | TRBJ2-3 | TRBV7-9 | TGTGCCAGCAGTCGGACTAGCGGGAGGTTCGATACGCAGTATTTT | CASSRTSGRFDTQYF
once | TRBD1 | 15 | TRBJ2-2 | TRBV30 | TGTGCCTGGAGTGGAGGGACAGCGAACACCGGGGAGCTGTTTTTT | CAWSGGTANTGELFF
NA | TRBD1 | 14 | TRBJ2-7 | TRBV5-1 | TGCGCCAGCAGCGGGGGACAGGGGCCCTACGAGCAGTACTTC | CASSGGQGPYEQYF
NA | NA | 18 | TRBJ2-7 | TRBV7-2 | TGTGCCAGCAGCTTATATGCCTCGCGGGCCTCATGGAACTACGAGCAGTACTTC | CASSLYASRASWNYEQYF
NA | NA | 13 | TRBJ2-1 | TRBV9 | TGTGCCAGCAGCGCTCATCTACAGAATGAGCAGTTCTTC | CASSAHLQNEQFF
NA | NA | 14 | TRBJ1-2 | TRBV4-3 | TGCGCCAGCAGCCAGGCGGGGGGATACTATGGCTACACCTTC | CASSQAGGYYGYTF
NA | TRBD2 | 18 | TRBJ2-3 | TRBV5-1 | TGCGCCAGCAGCTTAAAGGGACTAGCGGGAGGGCTGACAGATACGCAGTATTTT | CASSLKGLAGGLTDTQYF
NA | NA | 14 | TRBJ2-1 | TRBV30 | TGTGCCTGCCTAACACGGGAAAATTCCAATGAGCAGTTCTTC | CACLTRENSNEQFF
NA | TRBD2 | 15 | TRBJ2-1 | TRBV6-1 | TGTGCCAGCGGGATACGGCGGGAGGGCCTCAATGAGCAGTTCTTC | CASGIRREGLNEQFF
NA | TRBD2 | 16 | TRBJ2-7 | TRBV28 | TGTGCCAGCAGTACATGGGGTAGCGGGAGTGTCTACGAGCAGTACTTC | CASSTWGSGSVYEQYF
NA | TRBD1 | 16 | TRBJ1-5 | TRBV30 | TGTGCCTGGAGCGGGACAGTGACGTATAGCAATCAGCCCCAGCATTTT | CAWSGTVTYSNQPQHF
NA | TRBD2 | 15 | TRBJ2-7 | TRBV27 | TGTGCCAGCAGTCCCAGGTCACTAGCGGGAGACGAGCAGTACTTC | CASSPRSLAGDEQYF
NA | NA | 14 | TRBJ2-2 | TRBV6-5 | TGTGCCAGCATTGGAGGGGTGAGCACCGGGGAGCTGTTTTTT | CASIGGVSTGELFF